Shown below are 15 T cell receptor beta chains from a single sample sequenced in a study of vaccination and CD4 T cells after COVID-19. No antigen is known for these receptors. Oncomine TCR Beta short-read sequencing was applied to DNA from cultured CD4+ T cells. TCRdb used MiXCR to reprocess the PCR reads, holding one entry per CDR3 protein. The data contain roughly 8,600 distinct CDR3 sequences, about 73% of them singletons. Treatment reported: approximately nine-day PBMC culture with coronavirus spike peptide pools or control peptides (ViraFEST assay). The source material was CD4+ T cells from blood, cultured in vitro. These receptors all come from a human donor who had recovered from COVID-19.

The gene calls are TRBV18 and TRBJ2-2; 10 bases fit TRBD1. Germline V gene lookup returns CDR1 KGHSH and CDR2 LQKENI. V was pared by 5 bases and J by 5 bases, with 5 bases of the junction left unmatched. CDR3 length equals 15 residues. The CDR3 spells CASSNSGQGTGELFF. As DNA, the CDR3 is TGTGCCAGCTCAAACTCGGGACAGGGGACCGGGGAGCTGTTTTTT.

The V gene is TRBV20-1, the J gene TRBJ1-5; D unclear. The germline V gene has CDR1 DFQATT and CDR2 SNEGSKA (reference sequence). This CDR3 has 13 residues. Trimming took off 0 bases at V and 4 bases at J, with 7 bases between the two ends. In DNA form, the CDR3 reads TGCAGTGCTAGAGAAGGGAGTAATCAGCCCCAGCATTTT. Amino acid sequence: CSAREGSNQPQHF.

The CDR3 loop reads CASSEFPGTPLHF. CDR3 coding DNA: TGTGCCAGCAGTGAATTTCCCGGGACACCCCTCCACTTT. V gene TRBV6-1 combines with J gene TRBJ1-6; no reliable D call. Trimming stripped 2 bases from V and 11 bases from J, with 10 bases between. The CDR3 runs to 13 residues. Germline V gene data show CDR1 as MNHNS and CDR2 as SASEGT.

A few counts support this clonotype. This chain connects TRBV27 to TRBJ2-2; D gene unclear. Trimming took 1 base from V and 1 from J, leaving 10 bases between them. CDR3 size: 16 residues. Germline CDR1 and CDR2: MNHEY and SMNVEV (reference sequence). The CDR3 DNA reads as TGTGCCAGCAGTTTATTACCCCCAGGGAACACCGGGGAGCTGTTTTTT. This sequence encodes CASSLLPPGNTGELFF.

The V gene is TRBV7-2, the J gene TRBJ2-1, with 12 bases aligning to TRBD2. The V and J ends lost 6 bases and 0 bases, in that order; junction bases with no gene match: 15. This CDR3 has 20 amino acids. Per germline, CDR1 SGHTA and CDR2 FQGNSA. CDR3 region: CASRRRDGTSGYVSYNEQFF. The CDR3 nucleotides read TGTGCCAGCAGAAGACGCGATGGGACTAGCGGGTACGTCTCCTACAATGAGCAGTTCTTC.

The genes are TRBV7-9 and TRBJ2-3, with a weak D call TRBD1 (5 bases). The CDR3 is 15 residues long. Trimming pared 4 bases from V and 1 base from J, leaving 12 bases between. Germline CDR1 reads SEHNR; CDR2 reads FQNEAQ (reference sequence). DNA for the CDR3: TGTGCCAGCAGCTCACCGTCGACAGGCACAGATACGCAGTATTTT. Residues: CASSSPSTGTDTQYF.

This clonotype was observed a single time. The gene calls are TRBV6-1 and TRBJ2-7, with 11 positions matching TRBD2. This CDR3 is built from 14 residues. Germline-derived CDR1 and CDR2 are MNHNS and SASEGT. Trimming removed 6 bases from V and 4 bases from J; junction bases left unmatched: 5. The DNA for the CDR3 is TGTGCCAGCAGCCCAACTAGCGGGAGTTACGAGCAGTACTTC. This sequence encodes CASSPTSGSYEQYF.

The V gene is TRBV20-1, the J gene TRBJ1-5; D is ambiguous. Germline V gene sequence: CDR1 DFQATT, CDR2 SNEGSKA (reference sequence). Trimming took off 2 bases at V and 0 bases at J, with 17 bases between the two ends. This CDR3 contains 17 residues. The CDR3 DNA follows: TGCAGTGCTAGAAACGTCCGAGACAACTATAGCAATCAGCCCCAGCATTTT. Translated, it gives CSARNVRDNYSNQPQHF.

The chain recombines TRBV7-2 with TRBJ2-5, with D maybe TRBD1 (5 bases). The CDR3 is 15 amino acids. Trimming left V 1 base short and J 2 bases short, with 11 bases between. Germline V gene sequence: CDR1 SGHTA, CDR2 FQGNSA. The CDR3 coding sequence is TGTGCCAGCAGCTTAGTAGGGGCTCCGCAAGAGACCCAGTACTTC. It codes for CASSLVGAPQETQYF.

J is TRBJ1-5 and V is TRBV15; a weak D match, TRBD1 (6 bases). The ends were cut back, 0 bases at V and 7 bases at J, with 13 bases in the middle. Germline V gene data show CDR1 as LNHNV and CDR2 as YYDKDF (reference sequence). The CDR3 spans 15 residues. CDR3 coding DNA: TGTGCCACCAGCAGAGAGCCGCGGCAGGGGCAGCCCCAGCATTTT. This encodes CATSREPRQGQPQHF.

This chain joins TRBV7-9 and TRBJ1-1, with a weak D call TRBD1 (5 bases). Germline V gene lookup returns CDR1 SEHNR and CDR2 FQNEAQ (reference sequence). This CDR3 is built from 15 residues. V lost 3 bases and J lost 1, with 12 bases in between. The CDR3 coding sequence is TGTGCCAGCAGCTTCGCAGGGTCCCCGAACACTGAAGCTTTCTTT. Its protein is CASSFAGSPNTEAFF. Complete variable domain (other parts from reference TRBV7-9 and TRBJ1-1): DTGVSQNPRHKITKRGQNVTFRCDPISEHNRLYWYRQTLGQGPEFLTYFQNEAQLEKSRLLSDRFSAERPKGSFSTLEIQRTEQGDSAMYLCASSFAGSPNTEAFFGQGTRLTVV.

The chain combines TRBV7-8 with TRBJ2-5, with D perhaps TRBD2 (6 bases). Per the germline V gene, CDR1 is SGHVS and CDR2 is FQNEAQ. This CDR3 is built from 16 residues. The V gene lost 7 bases and the J gene lost 1 base, with 19 bases spanning the gap. The CDR3 DNA sequence: TGTGCCAGCATAGTTAGGCGGGGCGGGCTCCAAGAGACCCAGTACTTC. As protein: CASIVRRGGLQETQYF.

This clonotype was counted only a few times. The chain has TRBV20-1 and TRBJ1-3; tentatively, D is TRBD1 (6 bases). V was shortened by 1 base and J by 2 bases, with 15 bases between the two germline ends. CDR1 is DFQATT, CDR2 SNEGSKA, per germline (reference sequence). This CDR3 is built from 16 residues. CDR3 in DNA: TGCAGTGCTAGAGTCGCGCAGGGGCCCACTGGAAACACCATATATTTT. Its protein product is CSARVAQGPTGNTIYF.

The chain joins TRBV20-1 to TRBJ2-5; tentatively, D is TRBD1 or TRBD2 (6 bases each). The germline V and J ends were trimmed by 4 bases and 5 bases, with 26 bases remaining between them. Germline V gene sequence: CDR1 DFQATT, CDR2 SNEGSKA (reference sequence). This CDR3 has 17 residues. CDR3: CSATTPRAGQQRETQYF. The CDR3 region has the DNA TGCAGTGCTACCACGCCGCGGGCGGGACAACAAAGGGAGACCCAGTACTTC.

The chain uses TRBV11-2 and TRBJ2-5; D remains unclear. CDR1 is SGHAT, CDR2 FQNNGV, per germline. CDR3 length equals 12 residues. V was cut by 2 bases and J by 2 bases, with 3 bases left in between. The CDR3 sequence: CASSLHQETQYF. CDR3 coding DNA: TGTGCCAGCAGCTTACATCAAGAGACCCAGTACTTC. The variable domain in full, with the rest retrieved from reference TRBV11-2 and TRBJ2-5, is EAGVAQSPRYKIIEKRQSVAFWCNPISGHATLYWYQQILGQGPKLLIQFQNNGVVDDSQLPKDRFSAERLKGVDSTLKIQPAKLEDSAVYLCASSLHQETQYFGPGTRLLVL.